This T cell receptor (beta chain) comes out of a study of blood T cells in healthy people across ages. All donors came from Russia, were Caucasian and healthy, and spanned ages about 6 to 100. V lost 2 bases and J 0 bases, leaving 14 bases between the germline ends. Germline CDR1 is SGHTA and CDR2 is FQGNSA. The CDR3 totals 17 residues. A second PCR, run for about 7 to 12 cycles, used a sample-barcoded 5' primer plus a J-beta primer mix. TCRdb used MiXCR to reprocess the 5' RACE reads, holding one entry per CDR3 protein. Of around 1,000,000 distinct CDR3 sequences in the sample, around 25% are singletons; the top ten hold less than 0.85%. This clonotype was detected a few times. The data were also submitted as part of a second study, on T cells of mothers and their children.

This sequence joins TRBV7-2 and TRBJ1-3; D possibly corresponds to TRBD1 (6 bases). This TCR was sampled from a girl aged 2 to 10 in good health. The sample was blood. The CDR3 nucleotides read TGTGCCAGCAGCTTAACGGACAGACCTTCCTCTGGAAACACCATATATTTT. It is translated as CASSLTDRPSSGNTIYF.